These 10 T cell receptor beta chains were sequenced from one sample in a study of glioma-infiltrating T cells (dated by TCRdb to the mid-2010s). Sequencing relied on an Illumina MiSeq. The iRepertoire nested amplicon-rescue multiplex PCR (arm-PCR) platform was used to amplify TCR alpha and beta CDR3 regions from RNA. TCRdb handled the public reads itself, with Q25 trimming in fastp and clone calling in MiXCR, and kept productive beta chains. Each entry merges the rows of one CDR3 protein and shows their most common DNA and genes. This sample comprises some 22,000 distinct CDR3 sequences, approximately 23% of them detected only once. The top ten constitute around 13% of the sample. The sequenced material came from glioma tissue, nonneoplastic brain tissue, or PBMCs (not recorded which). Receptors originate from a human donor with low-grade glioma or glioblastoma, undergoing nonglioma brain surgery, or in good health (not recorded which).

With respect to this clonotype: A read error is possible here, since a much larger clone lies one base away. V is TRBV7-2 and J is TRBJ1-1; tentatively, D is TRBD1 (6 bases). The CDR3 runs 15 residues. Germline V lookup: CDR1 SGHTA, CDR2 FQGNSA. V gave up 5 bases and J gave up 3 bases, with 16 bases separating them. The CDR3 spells CASSTTGMGYTEAFF. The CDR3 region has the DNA TGTGCCAGCAGCACCACAGGGATGGGATACACTGAAGCTTTCTTT.

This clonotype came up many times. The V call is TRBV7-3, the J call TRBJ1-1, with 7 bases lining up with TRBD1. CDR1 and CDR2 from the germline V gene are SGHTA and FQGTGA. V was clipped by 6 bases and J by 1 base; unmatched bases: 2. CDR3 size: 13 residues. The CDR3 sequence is CASRQGENTEAFF. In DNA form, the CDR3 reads TGTGCCAGCAGGCAGGGGGAGAACACTGAAGCTTTCTTT.

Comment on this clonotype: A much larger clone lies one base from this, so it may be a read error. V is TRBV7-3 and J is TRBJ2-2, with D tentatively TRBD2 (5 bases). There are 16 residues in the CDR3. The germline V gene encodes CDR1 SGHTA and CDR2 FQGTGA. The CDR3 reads CASSLTGSANTGELLF. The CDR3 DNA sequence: TGTGCCAGCAGCTTAACCGGCAGTGCGAACACCGGGGAGCTGCTTTTT.

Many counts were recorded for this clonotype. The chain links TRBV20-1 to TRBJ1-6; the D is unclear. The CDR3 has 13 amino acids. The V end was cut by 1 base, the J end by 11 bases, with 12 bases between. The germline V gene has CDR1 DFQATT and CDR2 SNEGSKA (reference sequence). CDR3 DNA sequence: TGCAGTGCTAGAGTAAGGCCCCGAGCACCCCTCCACTTT. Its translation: CSARVRPRAPLHF.

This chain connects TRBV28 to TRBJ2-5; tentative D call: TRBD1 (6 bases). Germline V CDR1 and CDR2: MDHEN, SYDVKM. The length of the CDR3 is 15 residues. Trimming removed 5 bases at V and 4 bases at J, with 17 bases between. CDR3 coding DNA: TGTGCCAGCAGTCCTCTCGGGACAAGCACAGAGACCCAGTACTTC. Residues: CASSPLGTSTETQYF.

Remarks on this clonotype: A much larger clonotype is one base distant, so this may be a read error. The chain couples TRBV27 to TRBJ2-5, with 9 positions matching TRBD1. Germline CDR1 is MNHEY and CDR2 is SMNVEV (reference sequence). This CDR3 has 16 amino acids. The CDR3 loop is CASRREPGQGKETRYF. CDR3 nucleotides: TGTGCCAGCCGCCGCGAACCGGGACAGGGTAAAGAGACCCGGTACTTC.

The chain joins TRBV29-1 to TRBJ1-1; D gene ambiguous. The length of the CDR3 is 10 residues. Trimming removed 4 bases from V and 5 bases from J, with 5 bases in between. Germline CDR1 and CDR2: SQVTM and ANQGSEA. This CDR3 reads CSVAGTEAFF. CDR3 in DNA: TGCAGCGTTGCGGGAACTGAAGCTTTCTTT. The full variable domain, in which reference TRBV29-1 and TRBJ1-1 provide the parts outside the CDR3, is SAVISQKPSRDICQRGTSLTIQCQVDSQVTMMFWYRQQPGQSLTLIATANQGSEATYESGFVIDKFPISRPNLTFSTLTVSNMSPEDSSIYLCSVAGTEAFFGQGTRLTVV.

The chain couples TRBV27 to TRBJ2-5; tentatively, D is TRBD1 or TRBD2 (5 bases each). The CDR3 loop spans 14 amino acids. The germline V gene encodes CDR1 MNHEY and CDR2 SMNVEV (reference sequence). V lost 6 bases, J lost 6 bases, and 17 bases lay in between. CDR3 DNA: TGTGCCAGCAGCCCTTCCGGGGCTCACCAGACCCAGTACTTC. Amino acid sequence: CASSPSGAHQTQYF.

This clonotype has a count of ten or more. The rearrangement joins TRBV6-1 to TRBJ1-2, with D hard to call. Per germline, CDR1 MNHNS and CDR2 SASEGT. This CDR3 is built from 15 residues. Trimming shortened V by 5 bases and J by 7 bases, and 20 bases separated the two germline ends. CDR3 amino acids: CASSYDRWSGSGYTF. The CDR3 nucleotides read TGTGCCAGCAGTTATGATCGGTGGTCGGGTTCTGGCTACACCTTC.

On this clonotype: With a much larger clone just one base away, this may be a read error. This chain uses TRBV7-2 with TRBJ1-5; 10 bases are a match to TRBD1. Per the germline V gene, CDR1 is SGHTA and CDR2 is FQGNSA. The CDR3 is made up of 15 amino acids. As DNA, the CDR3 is TGTGCCCGCAGAGGTGGGACAGGGGTCAATCAGCCCCAGCATTTT. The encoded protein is CARRGGTGVNQPQHF.